Listed below are T cell receptor beta chains from one sample, sequenced in a study of cytomegalovirus exposure and HLA in healthy donors. Clones were sequenced by immunoSEQ multiplex PCR, and TCRdb holds only the in-frame ones, with some missing. The profile covers about 140,000 clones, with about 84% appearing a single time and about 6.8% taken by the ten largest. Input material: PBMCs. The receptors here all came from a woman in her thirties or forties in good health and CMV-seropositive. Both conserved end residues are part of each CDR3. The D gene is left open where the match is weak. Rows may omit the clone size; those that give it use once, few, many or a size class.

-,-,TRBV28,TRBJ2-7,-,CASSTSTGQYF
TRBD1,-,TRBV19,TRBJ1-5,TGTGCCAGTAGTCTCGTGGCAGGGGGCGGTCAGCCCCAGCATTTT,CASSLVAGGGQPQHF
-,-,TRBV7-9,TRBJ2-1,TGTGCCAGCCAACCGTGGCAGTCCAATGAGCAGTTCTTC,CASQPWQSNEQFF
-,once,TRBV5-1,TRBJ2-1,TGCGCCAGCACCGAACAGGGCAGGGTGTCAAACAATGAGCAGTTCTTC,CASTEQGRVSNNEQFF
-,once,TRBV21-1,TRBJ2-7,TGTGCCAGCAGCGAATCAAGGGACAGGGAAGGGTACGAGCAGTACTTC,CASSESRDREGYEQYF
-,-,TRBV7-2,TRBJ2-7,TGTGCCAGCAGCTTAGTTCCCAACGAGCAGTACTTC,CASSLVPNEQYF
-,-,TRBV19,TRBJ2-7,TGTGCCAGTAGACAGGGCTACGAGCAGTACTTC,CASRQGYEQYF
-,-,TRBV13,TRBJ1-3,TGTGCCAGCAGCACCTCCCGAGGGGGACGTGGGGCTGGAAACACCATATATTTT,CASSTSRGGRGAGNTIYF
-,few,TRBV7-2,TRBJ2-1,TGTGCCAGCAGCGACTACACTGAGCAGTTCTTC,CASSDYTEQFF
TRBD1,-,TRBV27,TRBJ2-1,TGTGCCAGCAGATCCCGGGACAGGGTCATCGATGAGCAGTTCTTC,CASRSRDRVIDEQFF
TRBD1,-,TRBV19,TRBJ1-5,TGTGCCAGTACCTCCGGACAGGGGAATCAGCCCCAGCATTTT,CASTSGQGNQPQHF
-,-,TRBV15,TRBJ2-1,TGTGCCACCAAACTACAGGGGGGGAATGAGCAGTTCTTC,CATKLQGGNEQFF
-,few,TRBV10-1,TRBJ2-7,TGCGCCAGCAGTGAAATAGGGGGTTACGAGCAGTACTTC,CASSEIGGYEQYF
-,-,TRBV5-1,TRBJ2-2,TGCGCCAGCTACCGTGGGGGGACGAACACCGGGGAGCTGTTTTTT,CASYRGGTNTGELFF
TRBD2,-,TRBV7-9,TRBJ2-1,TGTTCCAGCAGCTTTAGCGGGAATGAGCAGTTCTTC,CSSSFSGNEQFF